This T cell receptor (beta chain) comes out of a study of blood T cell repertoires in COVID-19. Measured with immunoSEQ multiplex PCR; TCRdb has only the in-frame clones, and not every one. This table holds 100,000 to 140,000 clones, around nine tenths found once. The sample taken for sequencing was peripheral blood. The TCR comes from a woman in her 30s with acute or convalescent COVID-19.

The CDR3: CASSVGTGGAGQPQHF. DNA for the CDR3: TGTGCCAGCAGCGTTGGGACAGGGGGCGCGGGTCAGCCCCAGCATTTT. The V and J genes are TRBV9 and TRBJ1-5; 12 bases match TRBD1. The CDR3 totals 16 residues. V was clipped by 2 bases and J by 6 bases; unmatched bases: 6. CDR1 SGDLS and CDR2 YYNGEE come from the germline V gene.